A single T cell receptor (beta chain) is shown here with its context. What this receptor recognizes is not known. No much larger clone is present one base from it, and per-base qualities are unavailable. Additional DNA sequences in this sample encode the identical CDR3. This record comes from a study of cytomegalovirus exposure and HLA in healthy donors (dated by TCRdb to 2016 to 2017). Broadly, across the study: An earlier analysis of approximately 640 of the donors reported about 250 Gb of sequence data and approximately 110 million unique TCR beta sequences from 150 million to 200 million T cells. Every discovery cohort repertoire had been produced on one sequencing platform. The genetic ancestry cluster associated with self-reported Caucasian donors included around four fifths of the 398 genotyped donors. Typing coverage differed by locus: A, B, C, DRB1 and DQB1 were typed in about 620-640 donors, DQA1 in roughly 500, DPA1 in 606, and DPB1 in around 490. To decide whether each TCR beta V gene segment behaved as functional or pseudogenic, an earlier analysis of some 570 of the donors relied on high-throughput TCR beta sequencing. Rather than using new phenotypic data, the later analysis identified candidate immune exposures from TCR beta sequences and from how often those sequences occurred across donors. A separate validation cohort of 100 to 150 different subjects was used in addition to the approximately 610-subject first cohort. Among roughly 370 genotyped donors of the cohort, an average of 235,054 unique TCR beta nucleotide sequences were sequenced per donor, 15% to 20% of them non-productive. High-throughput TCR immunosequencing, statistical association of individual TCRs with disease status, and machine learning were combined to predict cytomegalovirus infection status. The study aimed to test whether signatures of past pathogen exposure could be identified by cataloging public T cell receptors. Donor age, sex, ethnicity and CMV serostatus were compiled alongside the repertoire data. A later analysis re-examined previously published TCR beta repertoires from over 500 donors and added high-resolution HLA genotyping to investigate patterns of TCR occurrence. The T cell repertoires of several hundred subjects were profiled by immunosequencing and related to cytomegalovirus serostatus. Several DR-DQ haplotypes were handled as single units for association and clustering because linkage in the cohort was strong. A later genetic analysis took genome-wide SNP genotypes for about 65% of the 666 donors and used that subset as a discovery cohort. HLA typing included class I and class II loci at four-digit resolution. An early release covering 500 to 750 HLA-typed donors comprised roughly 300 gigabases of sequencing data and around 85 million unique TCR sequences. Findings and caveats that apply to the study as a whole: In this cohort, only TCR beta chains were sequenced, and detectable features were limited by the absence of alpha or paired-chain data. In the study, approximately 160 TCR beta chains were listed as associated with cytomegalovirus. For the cohort, immune exposure information was limited to CMV serostatus. According to a later analysis, TCR association rates differed among HLA loci, with DRB1 alleles showing the most associated TCRs and HLA-C alleles showing the fewest. Because some donors lacked HLA typing at each locus, the association tests relied only on the typed subset. Because counts were too low, around 17 rarely observed V segments, including chromosome 9 orphons, were left out of the earlier analysis of a few hundred of the donors. At a false discovery rate of 0.05, a later analysis linked some 17,000 TCR beta sequences to specific HLA alleles. According to the authors, the approach could potentially be generalized to other disease states and immunological phenotypes. A later analysis found that HLA-associated TCR beta chains were more clonally expanded and had lower generation probabilities than equally common non-associated chains. Linkage disequilibrium might explain the correlated functional status among segregating V segments, but an unknown experimental factor could not be ruled out. Most CMV-associated TCR beta chains appeared to be HLA-restricted in a later analysis, and the HLA associations seemed to be driven largely by CMV exposure. Because the 87-base-pair reads could not distinguish some IMGT-functional V segments, including TRBV6-2 and TRBV6-3, those segments were excluded. The presence/absence analyses assumed that sequencing depth was roughly uniform across donors, and that assumption may not be true. A further reported finding was that TCR beta sequences accurately predicted the HLA-A and HLA-B alleles for most subjects in the first cohort. A few of the identified cytomegalovirus-associated TCR beta chains were confirmed in vitro to be specific for cytomegalovirus antigens. According to a later analysis, parvovirus B19, influenza, CMV and Epstein-Barr virus appeared linked to several top co-occurrence clusters. A group of highly shared sequence variants was considered likely to be a technical artifact of the sequencing pipeline. A later genetic analysis reported fewer N-insertions in productive TCRs among donors in an Asian-associated ancestry cluster than the roughly 700-donor mean. The classifier was reported to diagnose cytomegalovirus status with high specificity and sensitivity in both the original and validation cohorts. In a later genetic analysis, a missense DCLRE1C variant was associated with V-gene and J-gene trimming of TCR beta chains, and the association was replicated in an independent cohort. Across donors, most TCR sequences were observed very rarely, whereas some public TCRs were present in many individuals. Assigning TCR associations to individual alleles was difficult when HLA alleles, especially DR and DQ, strongly co-occurred. In an earlier analysis of some 540 of the donors, most TCR beta V segments appeared in productive rearrangements about 87% or about 30% of the time, broadly matching IMGT annotations.

Libraries were prepared through the immunoSEQ multiplex PCR assay. For the multiplex PCR, a mixture combining 60 forward primers for TCR Vbeta segments and 13 reverse primers for TCR Jbeta segments was used. The CDR3 region of rearranged TCR beta genes was amplified from genomic DNA with a multiplex PCR assay. On the Illumina HiSeq System, the amplified TCR beta libraries were sequenced as 87-base-pair reads. The original methods were these. Across the 700 or so repertoires, a later analysis counted some 80 million unique TCR beta chains, roughly 11 million of which were shared by at least two donors. Raw reads were error-corrected and collapsed into unique sequences with a nearest-neighbor algorithm that merged closely related sequences to remove PCR and sequencing errors. To assign V, D and J gene segments, CDR3 sequences were aligned to IMGT reference sequences. Each retained sequence needed at least a six-nucleotide match to both a V gene segment and a J gene segment. A rearrangement was called productive if the CDR3 had no stop codons and remained in frame with V and J, and every other rearrangement was called non-productive. Following IMGT convention, CDR3 was defined as the stretch from the second conserved V-encoded cysteine up to the conserved J-encoded phenylalanine. In an earlier analysis of more than 550 of the donors, sequences lacking an unambiguous match to a single V gene segment were excluded. An earlier analysis of about 590 of the donors classified V segments as functional when productive rearrangements were above 56.7% and as segregating when the standard deviation between donors was above 5%. A statistical classification framework was built for diagnosing cytomegalovirus status from the catalog of TCR beta chain sequences. In a later analysis, TCR nucleotide sequences were compared against IMGT/GENE-DB human TR gene sequences so that V and J genes could be assigned. The TCRdist pipeline was used in a later analysis to assign CDR3 sequences and most-parsimonious VDJ recombination scenarios. In a later analysis, each TCR beta chain was defined by its CDR3 amino acid sequence together with its V-gene family, and reads lacking a unique V-gene family were excluded. A later analysis removed roughly 590 highly shared, low-generation-probability nucleotide sequences to deal with suspected cross-contamination and a sequencing artifact. In a later analysis, a clonal expansion index for each public chain was calculated from normalized within-repertoire ranks of inferred template counts. In a later analysis, generation probabilities were computed using a VDJ recombination model fitted to out-of-frame rearrangements, and the results were checked against IGoR. In a later analysis, TCR-TCR, TCR-HLA and TCR-CMV co-occurrence was scored with hypergeometric tests, and a repertoire-size bias correction was applied to TCR pairs. In a later analysis, false discovery rates were estimated by permuting HLA or CMV assignments 20 times. In a later analysis, co-occurring TCRs were grouped with DBSCAN, and TCRdist sequence similarity was added when clustering was performed within HLA-allele-positive subsets. For co-occurrence clustering, repertoires with fewer than 30,000 or more than 120,000 public chains were excluded, along with five or six repertoires with anomalous nucleotide sharing. The clones in this table, taken by TCRdb from immuneACCESS, are in-frame only. Not every clone is retained; where verified, under half of the shortfall comes from an unresolved V gene, and the cause of the rest is unknown. D and trimming come from the DNA, and the V and J calls and clone size come from that table. The sample data list around 190,000 clones, and 70% to 80% of these were observed just once. The top ten constitute less than 15% of the sample.

The germline V gene supplies CDR1 SGHRS and CDR2 YFSETQ. V sheds 0 bases and J sheds 1 base, leaving 7 bases between their ends. The CDR3 starts with the cysteine, ends with the phenylalanine, and has 14 residues. Of all the DNA, just the CDR3 is kept, 42 bases in frame from base 1. The cohort comprised some 680 healthy bone marrow donors. All cohort members were sampled while nominally healthy, although unrecorded immune exposures were likely present. The donor tested CMV seropositive and was one of the 289 seropositive cohort members. A peripheral blood sample was provided by each donor, and peripheral blood mononuclear cells were used for TCR beta sequencing. Genomic DNA extraction from the blood cell samples was performed with the Qiagen DNeasy Blood Extraction Kit.

Sample: PBMCs. This TCR came from a woman aged 30 to 39 in good health and CMV-seropositive. The receptor chain draws on TRBV5-1 and TRBJ1-1, with no confident D gene call. The CDR3 loop reads CASSLDGGNTEAFF. The DNA sequence is TGCGCCAGCAGCTTGGATGGAGGGAACACTGAAGCTTTCTTT.